This T cell receptor beta chain was obtained from a study of CD8 T cells in ankylosing spondylitis. Study results and caveats: According to the report, clones linked to the disease were significantly enriched in matched synovial fluid samples taken from ankylosing spondylitis patients. Seemingly characteristic of ankylosing spondylitis blood was a TCR beta motif consisting of 7 or 8 highly homologous variants. Prior work had noted some motif variants in reactive arthritis blood and synovial fluid.

MiXCR, applied by TCRdb to the 5' RACE reads, yields one record per CDR3 protein. The repertoire holds about 360,000 distinct CDR3 sequences, with more than 20% as singletons. CDR1 MGHDK and CDR2 SYGVNS come from the germline V gene. CDR3 length: 14 residues. As concerns this clonotype: Its antigen is as yet unknown. Germline and junction disagree at one end, which may indicate a read error.

Sample: blood, either unsorted or a sorted T cell fraction (not recorded which). The TCR sequence derives from a male donor with ankylosing spondylitis or in good health (not recorded which). The V and J genes are TRBV25-1 and TRBJ2-2, with 9 bases lining up with TRBD1. The DNA of the CDR3 is TGTGCCAGCAGTGGCGGGACAGGGACCGGGGAGCTGCTTTTT. It yields the protein CASSGGTGTGELLF.